The 23 T cell receptor beta chains presented below share a single source sample, sequenced in a study of regulatory T cells in long-lasting Graves disease. Time point of the sample: newly diagnosed GD, antithyroid drugs for less than 3 months. The TCR library was made from RNA extracted from PBMCs. To make TCR beta libraries, researchers used iRepertoire HTBI primers and Arm-PCR of CDR3 regions. MiXCR, run by TCRdb on the multiplex PCR reads, gives a single entry per CDR3 protein. The sample lists roughly 500,000 distinct CDR3 sequences, roughly 14% occurring once. The same data also went into a second study, on T cells in Graves' hyperthyroidism and ophthalmopathy.

The specimen was peripheral blood mononuclear cells (PBMCs), collected at new diagnosis, from a patient treated with antithyroid drugs. These receptors came from a man between 25 and 39 years old with Graves disease.

Ten or more counts support this clonotype. The gene calls are TRBV12-3 or TRBV12-4 and TRBJ2-3; 14 nucleotides line up with TRBD2. This CDR3 region has 16 residues. Trimming cost V 3 bases and J 6 bases; bases outside gene matches: 5. CDR3 protein: CASSFGTSGSGDTQYF. CDR3 sequence (DNA): TGTGCCAGCAGTTTCGGGACTAGCGGGAGTGGGGATACGCAGTATTTT.

This clonotype was detected a few times. The V and J genes are TRBV20-1 and TRBJ2-5; D call uncertain. CDR1 is DFQATT, CDR2 SNEGSKA, per germline (reference sequence). Trimming pared 7 bases from V and 2 bases from J, leaving 8 bases between. The CDR3 is 11 amino acids. The CDR3 nucleotides are TGCAGTGTTAGCTCTCAAGAGACCCAGTACTTC. This encodes CSVSSQETQYF.

This clonotype was picked up a small number of times. V is TRBV30 and J is TRBJ2-3, with D possibly TRBD2 on 6 matching bases. Trimming took off 3 bases at V and 2 bases at J, with 15 bases between the two ends. In germline, CDR1 is GTSNPN, CDR2 SVGIG (reference sequence). This CDR3 is built from 15 residues. This CDR3 reads CAWSRDWGTTDTQYF. CDR3 coding DNA: TGTGCCTGGAGCCGGGACTGGGGGACCACAGATACGCAGTATTTT.

On this clonotype itself: A much more abundant neighbour one base away suggests this may be a read error. The genes are TRBV7-9 and TRBJ1-1, with a possible D match to TRBD1 (5 bases). Trimming cost V 6 bases and J 2 bases, with 7 bases left between them. CDR1 and CDR2 (germline): SEHNR, FQNEAQ (reference sequence). The CDR3 is 12 amino acids. CDR3 nucleotides: TGTGCCAGCAGAGGGGATAACACTGAAGCTTTCTTT. Its translation is CASRGDNTEAFF. The complete variable domain, with remaining parts taken from reference TRBV7-9 and TRBJ1-1, reads DTGVSQNPRHKITKRGQNVTFRCDPISEHNRLYWYRQTLGQGPEFLTYFQNEAQLEKSRLLSDRFSAERPKGSFSTLEIQRTEQGDSAMYLCASRGDNTEAFFGQGTRLTVV.

This clonotype was recorded many times. The chain carries TRBV7-2 and TRBJ2-3; weak D call: TRBD2 (6 bases). Germline V gene sequence: CDR1 SGHTA, CDR2 FQGNSA. The CDR3 loop spans 16 amino acids. The V gene lost 4 bases and the J gene lost 1 base, with 15 bases spanning the gap. The CDR3 is CASSSPPGSRTDTQYF. The CDR3 region has the DNA TGTGCCAGCAGCTCGCCCCCCGGGAGCCGCACAGATACGCAGTATTTT.

This clonotype was observed many times. J is TRBJ2-5 and V is TRBV11-2; D perhaps matches TRBD2 (5 bases). The CDR3 has 15 residues. V lost 1 base and J 2 bases, leaving 11 bases between the germline ends. CDR1 SGHAT and CDR2 FQNNGV come from the germline V gene. This chain's CDR3 is CASSLGRTGQETQYF. In DNA form, the CDR3 reads TGTGCCAGCAGCTTAGGGCGGACTGGGCAAGAGACCCAGTACTTC.

The chain carries TRBV6-1 and TRBJ1-4; a possible D gene is TRBD1 (6 bases). Germline V lookup: CDR1 MNHNS, CDR2 SASEGT. The CDR3 totals 17 residues. Trimming cost V 6 bases and J 3 bases, with 20 bases left between them. The DNA of the CDR3 is TGTGCCAGCAGAGTCCCGGGACAACGTTCTGCTAATGAAAAACTGTTTTTT. Encoded protein: CASRVPGQRSANEKLFF.

The table lists this clonotype with many counts. The rearrangement links TRBV20-1 to TRBJ1-1; D is unresolved. Per germline, CDR1 DFQATT and CDR2 SNEGSKA (reference sequence). The CDR3 contains 12 residues. V was clipped by 3 bases and J by 6 bases, with 11 bases between them. CDR3 region: CSARSASSEAFF. The DNA of the CDR3 is TGCAGTGCTAGGAGCGCATCGTCTGAAGCTTTCTTT.

The gene calls are TRBV20-1 and TRBJ1-2, with 7 bases that match TRBD1. Germline values: CDR1 DFQATT, CDR2 SNEGSKA (reference sequence). V gave up 7 bases and J gave up 3 bases; unmatched junction bases: 14. The CDR3 is made up of 15 amino acids. In nucleotides, the CDR3 is TGCAGTGGTCAGGCCCCCGGGACAGCCTACTATGGCTACACCTTC. Translated: CSGQAPGTAYYGYTF.

This clonotype has ten or more counts. The V and J genes are TRBV27 and TRBJ2-3; TRBD1 matches 11 bases. Near its end, the DNA agrees better with TRBJ2-5, so the J call may be wrong. Germline V CDR1 and CDR2: MNHEY, SMNVEV (reference sequence). There are 15 residues in the CDR3. The CDR3 reads CASSPRDRGWETQYF. The CDR3 bases are TGTGCCAGCAGTCCCAGGGACAGGGGGTGGGAGACCCAGTACTTC.

The sample holds many counts of this clonotype. The chain joins TRBV12-5 to TRBJ2-4; 10 bases map to TRBD2. V shed 0 bases, J shed 1 base, and the junction held 9 bases outside the gene matches. The CDR3 runs 19 residues. Germline values: CDR1 LGHNT, CDR2 FRNRAP. This chain's CDR3 is CASGLVRASGREAKNIQYF. Written as DNA, the CDR3 is TGTGCTAGTGGTTTGGTCCGGGCTAGCGGGAGAGAGGCCAAAAACATTCAGTACTTC.

The sample holds many counts of this clonotype. This sequence joins TRBV5-5 and TRBJ2-3; 7 bases match TRBD1. V gave up 3 bases and J gave up 2 bases; unmatched junction bases: 9. This CDR3 is 16 amino acids long. Germline CDR1 and CDR2: SGHKS and YYEKEE (reference sequence). The CDR3 protein is CASSSGTALYTDTQYF. As DNA, the CDR3 is TGTGCCAGCAGCTCTGGGACAGCCCTTTACACAGATACGCAGTATTTT. The whole variable domain, filled in from reference TRBV5-5 and TRBJ2-3, reads DAGVTQSPTHLIKTRGQQVTLRCSPISGHKSVSWYQQVLGQGPQFIFQYYEKEERGRGNFPDRFSARQFPNYSSELNVNALLLGDSALYLCASSSGTALYTDTQYFGPGTRLTVL.

The sample holds many counts of this clonotype. V gene TRBV24-1 combines with J gene TRBJ2-1; perhaps TRBD2 as D (5 bases). V lost 1 base, J lost 1 base, and 7 bases lay in between. The CDR3 covers 15 residues. Germline lookup yields CDR1 KGHDR and CDR2 SFDVKD. The CDR3 reads CATSDLKRSYNEQFF. For the CDR3, the DNA is TGTGCCACCAGTGATTTAAAGCGGTCCTACAATGAGCAGTTCTTC.

This clonotype has ten or more counts. This sequence joins TRBV12-3 or TRBV12-4 and TRBJ2-5; D perhaps matches TRBD1 (6 bases). Trimming took off 7 bases at V and 2 bases at J, with 11 bases between the two ends. CDR3 size: 13 residues. In nucleotides, the CDR3 is TGTGCCAGCACCAGGGGTCCGCAAGAGACCCAGTACTTC. Its translation: CASTRGPQETQYF.

This clonotype appeared many times. The chain combines TRBV6-5 with TRBJ2-1; perhaps TRBD1 as D (5 bases). Germline V gives CDR1 MNHEY, CDR2 SVGAGI. Deletions cut 0 bases from V and 8 bases from J, with 11 bases between. The CDR3 covers 14 residues. The CDR3 sequence: CASSYSRQSDEQFF. CDR3 DNA: TGTGCCAGCAGTTACTCACGACAGTCCGATGAGCAGTTCTTC.

Many counts were recorded for this clonotype. The rearrangement joins TRBV2 to TRBJ1-2; tentative D call: TRBD1 (5 bases). V dropped 10 bases and J dropped 4 bases, with 16 bases sitting between them. CDR1 and CDR2 (germline): SNHLY, FYNNEI. The CDR3 runs to 13 residues. Written as DNA, the CDR3 is TGTGCCACCGTTTTCTCAGGGATCTATGGCTACACCTTC. It is translated as CATVFSGIYGYTF.

This clonotype was seen a few times. The chain uses TRBV19 and TRBJ2-7; D gene ambiguous. V was trimmed by 2 bases and J by 2 bases, leaving 10 bases between them. CDR3 length: 14 residues. CDR1 is LNHDA and CDR2 is SQIVND in the germline V gene (reference sequence). The DNA for the CDR3 is TGTGCCAGTAGTATAACGGGCAGGACCTACGAGCAGTACTTC. Translated, it gives CASSITGRTYEQYF.

This clonotype was counted many times. The chain joins TRBV12-3 or TRBV12-4 to TRBJ2-5; 9 bases match TRBD2. V was clipped by 4 bases and J by 4 bases; unmatched bases: 13. The CDR3 length is 17 residues. Here the CDR3 DNA reads TGTGCCAGCAGTTCTCTAGCGGGGTGGAGTACCCCAGAGACCCAGTACTTC. It is translated as CASSSLAGWSTPETQYF.

This clonotype was detected many times. The rearrangement uses TRBV19 and TRBJ2-7; 8 bases are shared with TRBD2. V lost 5 bases and J lost 2; bases outside the gene matches: 20. Germline V lookup: CDR1 LNHDA, CDR2 SQIVND (reference sequence). The CDR3 runs to 19 residues. In nucleotides, the CDR3 is TGTGCCAGTAGTCCTAAGCCGGGACTAGTTTTCCAGCGCGCCTACGAGCAGTACTTC. This sequence encodes CASSPKPGLVFQRAYEQYF. The full variable domain, completed using reference TRBV19 and TRBJ2-7, is DGGITQSPKYLFRKEGQNVTLSCEQNLNHDAMYWYRQDPGQGLRLIYYSQIVNDFQKGDIAEGYSVSREKKESFPLTVTSAQKNPTAFYLCASSPKPGLVFQRAYEQYFGPGTRLTVT.

This clonotype was counted ten times or more. The chain has TRBV12-5 and TRBJ2-7, with D possibly TRBD2 on 6 matching bases. The CDR3 sequence is 15 residues long. The germline V gene has CDR1 LGHNT and CDR2 FRNRAP. Between the trimmed V and J ends, which lost 1 base and 7 bases, there was a span of 17 bases. CDR3 in amino acids: CASGLAGTPIGEQYF. DNA for the CDR3: TGTGCTAGTGGTTTGGCCGGGACTCCGATTGGAGAGCAGTACTTC.

This clonotype showed up just a few times. V and J are TRBV19 and TRBJ2-5, with D perhaps matching TRBD1 (6 bases). The CDR3 contains 17 residues. Trimming removed 0 bases from V and 3 bases from J, with 17 bases in between. Germline CDR1 LNHDA, CDR2 SQIVND (reference sequence). This chain's CDR3 is CASSIDFPGAAEETQYF. Here the CDR3 DNA reads TGTGCCAGTAGTATAGATTTTCCAGGGGCAGCAGAAGAGACCCAGTACTTC.

Many counts were recorded for this clonotype. The J gene is TRBJ2-7, the V gene TRBV11-2; D is tentatively TRBD1 or TRBD2 (6 bases each). Trimming cost V 5 bases and J 0 bases, with 14 bases left between them. Germline lookup yields CDR1 SGHAT and CDR2 FQNNGV. This CDR3 has 15 amino acids. The CDR3 DNA sequence: TGTGCCAGCAGCCAAGGGGGGTCCGGCTCCTACGAGCAGTACTTC. Residues: CASSQGGSGSYEQYF.

This clonotype was seen repeatedly, ten times or more. The chain uses TRBV13 and TRBJ2-7, with TRBD1 identical over 8 bases. The germline V gene encodes CDR1 PRHDT and CDR2 FYEKMQ (reference sequence). V lost 5 bases, J lost 5 bases, and 11 bases stayed unmatched. The CDR3 has 15 residues. The CDR3 loop reads CASSEGTGLLDEQYF. The CDR3 bases are TGTGCCAGCAGCGAAGGGACAGGCCTTTTGGACGAGCAGTACTTC.